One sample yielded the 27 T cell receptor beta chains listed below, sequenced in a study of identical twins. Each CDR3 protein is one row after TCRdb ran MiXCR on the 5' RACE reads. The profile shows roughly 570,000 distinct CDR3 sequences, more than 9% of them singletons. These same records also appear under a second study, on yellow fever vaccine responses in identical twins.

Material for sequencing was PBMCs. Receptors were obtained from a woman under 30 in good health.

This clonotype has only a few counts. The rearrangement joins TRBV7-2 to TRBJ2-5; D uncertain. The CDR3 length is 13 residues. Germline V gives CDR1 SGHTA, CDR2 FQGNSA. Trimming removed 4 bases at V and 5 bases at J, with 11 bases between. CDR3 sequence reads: CASSSPSRETQYF. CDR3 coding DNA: TGTGCCAGCAGCTCTCCTTCCCGGGAGACCCAGTACTTC.

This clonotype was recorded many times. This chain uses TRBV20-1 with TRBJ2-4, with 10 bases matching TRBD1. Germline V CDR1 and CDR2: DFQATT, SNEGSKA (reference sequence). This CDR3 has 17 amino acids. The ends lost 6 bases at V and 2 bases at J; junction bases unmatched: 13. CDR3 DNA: TGCAGTGCGCAGAGACTAGGGACAGGGGAAACCAAAAACATTCAGTACTTC. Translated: CSAQRLGTGETKNIQYF.

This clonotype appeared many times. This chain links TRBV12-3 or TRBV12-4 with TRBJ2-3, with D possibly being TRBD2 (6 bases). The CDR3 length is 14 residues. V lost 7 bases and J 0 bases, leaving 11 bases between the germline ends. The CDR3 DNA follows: TGTGCCAGCACCCCGGGACTGAGCACAGATACGCAGTATTTT. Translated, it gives CASTPGLSTDTQYF.

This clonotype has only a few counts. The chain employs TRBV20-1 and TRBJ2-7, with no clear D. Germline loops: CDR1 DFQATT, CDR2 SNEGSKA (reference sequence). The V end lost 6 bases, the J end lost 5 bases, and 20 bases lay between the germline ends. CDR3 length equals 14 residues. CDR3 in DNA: TGCAGTGCCAAAGTCTCGGTTGGTTTAGACGAGCAGTACTTC. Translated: CSAKVSVGLDEQYF.

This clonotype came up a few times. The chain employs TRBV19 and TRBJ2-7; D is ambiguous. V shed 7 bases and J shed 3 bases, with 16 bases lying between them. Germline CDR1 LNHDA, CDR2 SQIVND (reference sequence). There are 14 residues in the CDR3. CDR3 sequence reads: CASKLSVLDYEQYF. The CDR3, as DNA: TGTGCCAGTAAGCTCAGTGTCCTGGACTACGAGCAGTACTTC.

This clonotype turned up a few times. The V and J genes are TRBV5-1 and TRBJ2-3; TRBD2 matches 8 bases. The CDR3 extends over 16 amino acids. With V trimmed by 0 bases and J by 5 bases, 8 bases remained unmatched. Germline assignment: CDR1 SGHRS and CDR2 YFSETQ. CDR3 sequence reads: CASSLEGRGGQDTQYF. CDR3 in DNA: TGCGCCAGCAGCTTGGAGGGACGGGGGGGCCAAGATACGCAGTATTTT.

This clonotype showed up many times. CDR3 amino acids: CASTLRGAAGANVLTF. Here the CDR3 DNA reads TGTGCCAGCACCTTACGGGGGGCGGCTGGGGCCAACGTCCTGACTTTC. V gene TRBV27 combines with J gene TRBJ2-6, with D maybe TRBD2 (7 bases). The germline V gene encodes CDR1 MNHEY and CDR2 SMNVEV (reference sequence). V was pared by 7 bases and J by 2 bases, with 15 bases between. The CDR3 is 16 residues long.

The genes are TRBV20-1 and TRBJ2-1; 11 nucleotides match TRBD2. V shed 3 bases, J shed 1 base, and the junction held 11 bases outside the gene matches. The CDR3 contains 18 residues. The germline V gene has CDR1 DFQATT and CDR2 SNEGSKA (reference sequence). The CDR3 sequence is CSARSLASGRISYNEQFF. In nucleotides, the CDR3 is TGCAGTGCTAGGTCTCTTGCTAGCGGGAGGATATCCTACAATGAGCAGTTCTTC.

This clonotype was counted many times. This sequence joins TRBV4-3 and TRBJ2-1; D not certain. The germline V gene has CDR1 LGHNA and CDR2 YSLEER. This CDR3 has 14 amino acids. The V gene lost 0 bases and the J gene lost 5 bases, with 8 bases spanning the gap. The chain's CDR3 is CASSQDRQNNEQFF. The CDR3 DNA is TGCGCCAGCAGCCAAGATCGGCAGAACAATGAGCAGTTCTTC.

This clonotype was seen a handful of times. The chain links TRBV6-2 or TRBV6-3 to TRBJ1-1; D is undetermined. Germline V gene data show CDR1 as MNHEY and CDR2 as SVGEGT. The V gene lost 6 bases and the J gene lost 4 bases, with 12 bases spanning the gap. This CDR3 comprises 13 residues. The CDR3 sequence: CASRPPDRTEAFF. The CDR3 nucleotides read TGTGCCAGCAGACCCCCAGACCGCACTGAAGCTTTCTTT.

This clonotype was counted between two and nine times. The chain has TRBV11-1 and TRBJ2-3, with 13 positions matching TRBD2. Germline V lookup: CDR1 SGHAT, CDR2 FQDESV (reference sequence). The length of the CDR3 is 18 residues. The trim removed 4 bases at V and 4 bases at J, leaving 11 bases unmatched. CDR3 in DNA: TGTGCCAGCAGCTCGTTAACTAGCGGGAGGGCCGGCGCAGATACGCAGTATTTT. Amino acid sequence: CASSSLTSGRAGADTQYF.

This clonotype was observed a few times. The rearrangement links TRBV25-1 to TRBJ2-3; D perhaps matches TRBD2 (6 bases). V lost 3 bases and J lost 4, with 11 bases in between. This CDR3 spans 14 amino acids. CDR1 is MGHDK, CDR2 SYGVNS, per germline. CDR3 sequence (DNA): TGTGCCAGCAGTGAGCGGGAAGGAGCAGATACGCAGTATTTT. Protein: CASSEREGADTQYF.

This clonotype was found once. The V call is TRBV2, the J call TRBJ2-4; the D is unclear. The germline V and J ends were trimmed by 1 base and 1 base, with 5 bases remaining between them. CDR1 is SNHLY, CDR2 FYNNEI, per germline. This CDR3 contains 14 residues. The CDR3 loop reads CASSEERAKNIQYF. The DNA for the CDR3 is TGTGCCAGCAGTGAAGAACGGGCCAAAAACATTCAGTACTTC.

DNA of the CDR3: TGTGCCAGCAGCTTAGCGCGGGCGGGAGGTAGAGAGACCCAGTACTTC. Encoded protein: CASSLARAGGRETQYF. J is TRBJ2-5 and V is TRBV7-2; 8 bases agree with TRBD2. J gave up 4 bases and V 0 bases, and 7 bases lay outside the gene matches. The CDR3 spans 16 residues. Looked up from germline, CDR1 is SGHTA and CDR2 is FQGNSA.

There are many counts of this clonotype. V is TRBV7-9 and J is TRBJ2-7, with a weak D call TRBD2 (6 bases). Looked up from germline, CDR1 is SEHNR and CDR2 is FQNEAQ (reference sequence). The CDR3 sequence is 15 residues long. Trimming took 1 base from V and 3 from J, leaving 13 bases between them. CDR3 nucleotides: TGTGCCAGCAGCTTAGAGGAGGGGCAGGTCTACGAGCAGTACTTC. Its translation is CASSLEEGQVYEQYF.

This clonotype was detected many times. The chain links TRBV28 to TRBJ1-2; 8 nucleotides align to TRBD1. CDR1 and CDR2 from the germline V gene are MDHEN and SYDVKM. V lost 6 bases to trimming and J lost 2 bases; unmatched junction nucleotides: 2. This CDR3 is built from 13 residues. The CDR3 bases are TGTGCCAGCAGAACAGGGGGGAACTATGGCTACACCTTC. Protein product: CASRTGGNYGYTF.

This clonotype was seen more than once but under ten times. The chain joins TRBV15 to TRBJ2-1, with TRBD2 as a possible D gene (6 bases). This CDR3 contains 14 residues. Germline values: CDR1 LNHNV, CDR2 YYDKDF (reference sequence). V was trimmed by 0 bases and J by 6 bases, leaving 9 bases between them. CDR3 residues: CATSRELGGNEQFF. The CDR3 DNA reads TGTGCCACCAGCAGAGAATTGGGGGGCAATGAGCAGTTCTTC.

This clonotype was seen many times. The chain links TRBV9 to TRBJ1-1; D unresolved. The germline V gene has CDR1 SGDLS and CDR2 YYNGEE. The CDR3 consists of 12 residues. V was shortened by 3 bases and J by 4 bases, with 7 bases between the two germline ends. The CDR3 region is CASSARRTEAFF. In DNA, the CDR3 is TGTGCCAGCAGCGCCAGACGCACTGAAGCTTTCTTT.

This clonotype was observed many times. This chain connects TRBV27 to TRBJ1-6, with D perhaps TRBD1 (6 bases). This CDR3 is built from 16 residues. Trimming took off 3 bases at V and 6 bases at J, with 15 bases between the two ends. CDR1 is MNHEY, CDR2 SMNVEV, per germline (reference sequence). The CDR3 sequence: CASSFAGAEPNSPLHF. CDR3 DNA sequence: TGTGCCAGCAGTTTCGCAGGGGCGGAACCTAATTCACCCCTCCACTTT.

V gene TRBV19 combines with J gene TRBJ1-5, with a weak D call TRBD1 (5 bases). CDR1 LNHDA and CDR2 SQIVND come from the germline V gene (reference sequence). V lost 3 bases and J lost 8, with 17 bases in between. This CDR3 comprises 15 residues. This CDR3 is CASSIGSVQGEPQHF. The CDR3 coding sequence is TGTGCCAGTAGTATTGGGTCAGTACAAGGGGAGCCCCAGCATTTT.

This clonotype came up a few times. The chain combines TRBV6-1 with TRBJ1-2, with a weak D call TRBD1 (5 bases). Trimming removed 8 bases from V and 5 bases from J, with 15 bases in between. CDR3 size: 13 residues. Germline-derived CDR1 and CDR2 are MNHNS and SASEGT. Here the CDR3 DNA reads TGTGCCAGCGTCCTAGGGGACGGATATGGCTACACCTTC. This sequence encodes CASVLGDGYGYTF.

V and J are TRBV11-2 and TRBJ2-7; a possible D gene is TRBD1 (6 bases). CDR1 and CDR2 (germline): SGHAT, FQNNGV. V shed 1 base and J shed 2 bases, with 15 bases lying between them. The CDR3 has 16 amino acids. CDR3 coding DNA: TGTGCCAGCAGCTTAGGGGGACAAACACCCACCTACGAGCAGTACTTC. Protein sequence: CASSLGGQTPTYEQYF.

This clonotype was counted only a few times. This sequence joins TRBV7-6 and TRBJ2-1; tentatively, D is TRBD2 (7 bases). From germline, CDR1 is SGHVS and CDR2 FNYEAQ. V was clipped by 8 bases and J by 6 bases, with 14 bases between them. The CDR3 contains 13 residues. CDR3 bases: TGTGCCAGCGGCCGGGGGGCCCTCAATGAGCAGTTCTTC. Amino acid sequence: CASGRGALNEQFF.

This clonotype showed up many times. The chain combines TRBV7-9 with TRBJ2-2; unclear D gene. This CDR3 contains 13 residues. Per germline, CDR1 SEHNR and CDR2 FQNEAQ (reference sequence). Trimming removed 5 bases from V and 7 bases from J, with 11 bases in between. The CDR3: CASSDDIRGELFF. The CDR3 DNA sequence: TGTGCCAGCAGCGATGACATCCGCGGGGAGCTGTTTTTT.

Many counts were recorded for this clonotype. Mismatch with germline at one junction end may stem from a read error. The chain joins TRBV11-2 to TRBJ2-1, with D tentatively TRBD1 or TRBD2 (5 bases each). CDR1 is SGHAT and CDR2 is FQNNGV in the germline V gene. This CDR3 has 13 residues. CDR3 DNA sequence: TGTGCCAGCAGCTTAGAGGGGGACCCAAAGAGGCTCTTC. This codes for CASSLEGDPKRLF.

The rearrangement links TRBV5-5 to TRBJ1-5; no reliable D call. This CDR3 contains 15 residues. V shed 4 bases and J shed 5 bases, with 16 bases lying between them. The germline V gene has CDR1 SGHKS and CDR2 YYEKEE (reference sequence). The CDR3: CASSPGMLCYQPQHF. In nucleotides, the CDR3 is TGTGCCAGCAGCCCTGGGATGCTCTGCTATCAGCCCCAGCATTTT.

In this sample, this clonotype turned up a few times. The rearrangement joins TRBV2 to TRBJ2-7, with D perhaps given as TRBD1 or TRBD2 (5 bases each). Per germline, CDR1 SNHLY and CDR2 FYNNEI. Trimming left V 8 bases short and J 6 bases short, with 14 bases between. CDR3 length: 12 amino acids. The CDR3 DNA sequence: TGTGCCAGCTCTACGCAGGGAGCCGAGCAGTACTTC. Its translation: CASSTQGAEQYF.